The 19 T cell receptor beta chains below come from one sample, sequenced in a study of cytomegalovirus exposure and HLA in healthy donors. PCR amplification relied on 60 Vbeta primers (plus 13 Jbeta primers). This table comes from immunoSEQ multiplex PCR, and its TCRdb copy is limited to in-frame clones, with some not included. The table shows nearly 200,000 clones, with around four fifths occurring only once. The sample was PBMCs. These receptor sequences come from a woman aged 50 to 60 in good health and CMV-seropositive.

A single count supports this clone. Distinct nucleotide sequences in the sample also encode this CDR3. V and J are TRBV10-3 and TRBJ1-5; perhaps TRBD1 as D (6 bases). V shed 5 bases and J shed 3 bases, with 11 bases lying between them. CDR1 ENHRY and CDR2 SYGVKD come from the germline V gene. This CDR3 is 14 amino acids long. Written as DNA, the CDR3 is TGTGCCATCAGTAAACAGGGATCCAATCAGCCCCAGCATTTT. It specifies CAISKQGSNQPQHF.

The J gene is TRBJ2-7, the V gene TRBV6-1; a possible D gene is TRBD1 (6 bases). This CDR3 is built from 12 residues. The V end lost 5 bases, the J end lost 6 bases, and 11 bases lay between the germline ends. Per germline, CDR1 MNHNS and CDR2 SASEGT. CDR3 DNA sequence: TGTGCCAGCAGTCATACAGGGTTCGAGCAGTACTTC. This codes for CASSHTGFEQYF.

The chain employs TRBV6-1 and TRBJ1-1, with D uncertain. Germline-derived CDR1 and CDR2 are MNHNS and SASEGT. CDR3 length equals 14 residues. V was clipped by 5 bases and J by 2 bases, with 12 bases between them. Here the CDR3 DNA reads TGTGCCAGCAGTCAAGTCGGACTTAACACTGAAGCTTTCTTT. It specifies CASSQVGLNTEAFF.

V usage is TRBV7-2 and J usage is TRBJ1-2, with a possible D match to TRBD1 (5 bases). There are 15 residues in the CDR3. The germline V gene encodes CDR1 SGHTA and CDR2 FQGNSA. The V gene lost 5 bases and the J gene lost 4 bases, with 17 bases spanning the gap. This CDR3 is CASSPLGVLGYGYTF. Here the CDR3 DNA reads TGTGCCAGCAGCCCCCTAGGGGTGTTGGGCTATGGCTACACCTTC.

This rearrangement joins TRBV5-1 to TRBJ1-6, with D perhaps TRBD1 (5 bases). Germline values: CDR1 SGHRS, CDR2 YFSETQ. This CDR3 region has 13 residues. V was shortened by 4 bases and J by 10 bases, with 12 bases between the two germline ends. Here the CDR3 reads CASSLVGGSPLHF. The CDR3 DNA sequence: TGCGCCAGCAGCCTCGTTGGGGGGTCACCCCTCCACTTT.

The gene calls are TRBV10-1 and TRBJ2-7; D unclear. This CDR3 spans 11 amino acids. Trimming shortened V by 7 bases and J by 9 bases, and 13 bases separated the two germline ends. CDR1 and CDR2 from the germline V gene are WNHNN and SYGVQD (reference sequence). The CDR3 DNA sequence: TGCGCCAGCAAAGACTGGCAGAGGCAGTACTTC. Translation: CASKDWQRQYF.

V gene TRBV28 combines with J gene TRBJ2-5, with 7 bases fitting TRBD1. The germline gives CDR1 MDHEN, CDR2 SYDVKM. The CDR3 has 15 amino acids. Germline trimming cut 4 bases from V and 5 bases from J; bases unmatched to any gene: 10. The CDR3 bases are TGTGCCAGCAGTTCACAGGGGAGTTTAAAGGAGACCCAGTACTTC. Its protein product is CASSSQGSLKETQYF.

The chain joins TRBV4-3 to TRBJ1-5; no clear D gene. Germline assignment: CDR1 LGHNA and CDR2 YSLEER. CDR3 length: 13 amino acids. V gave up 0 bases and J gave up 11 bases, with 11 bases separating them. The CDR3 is CASSQDRGMAQHF. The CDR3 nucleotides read TGCGCCAGCAGCCAAGATCGGGGAATGGCCCAGCATTTT.

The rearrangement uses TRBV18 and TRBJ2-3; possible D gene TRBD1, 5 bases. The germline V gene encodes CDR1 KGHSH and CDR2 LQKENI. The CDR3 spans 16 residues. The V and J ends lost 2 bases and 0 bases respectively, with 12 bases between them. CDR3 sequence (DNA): TGTGCCAGCTCACCAGCTAAGGGGTCTAGCACAGATACGCAGTATTTT. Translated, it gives CASSPAKGSSTDTQYF.

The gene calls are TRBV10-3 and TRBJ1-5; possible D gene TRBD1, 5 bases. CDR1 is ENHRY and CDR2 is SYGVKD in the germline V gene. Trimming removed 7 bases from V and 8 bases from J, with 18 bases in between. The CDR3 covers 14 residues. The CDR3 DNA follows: TGTGCCATCAACGGGGGTCCGGAGGGGAAGCCCCAGCATTTT. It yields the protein CAINGGPEGKPQHF.

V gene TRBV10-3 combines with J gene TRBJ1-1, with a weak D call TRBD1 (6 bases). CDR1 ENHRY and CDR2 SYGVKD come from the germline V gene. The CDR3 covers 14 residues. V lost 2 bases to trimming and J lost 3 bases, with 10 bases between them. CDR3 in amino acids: CAISETPGDTEAFF. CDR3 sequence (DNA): TGTGCCATCAGTGAGACCCCAGGGGACACTGAAGCTTTCTTT.

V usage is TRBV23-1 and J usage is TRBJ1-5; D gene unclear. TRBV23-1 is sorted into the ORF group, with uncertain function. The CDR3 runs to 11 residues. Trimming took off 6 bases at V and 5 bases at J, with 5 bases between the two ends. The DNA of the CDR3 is TGCGCCAGCAGCTCGTATCAGCCCCAGCATTTT. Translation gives CASSSYQPQHF.

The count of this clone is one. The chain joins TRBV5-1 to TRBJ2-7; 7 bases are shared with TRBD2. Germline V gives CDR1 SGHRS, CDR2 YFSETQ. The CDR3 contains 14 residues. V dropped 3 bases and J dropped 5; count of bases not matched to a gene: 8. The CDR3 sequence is CASSSEGGVDEQYF. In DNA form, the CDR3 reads TGCGCCAGCAGCTCCGAGGGAGGGGTAGACGAGCAGTACTTC.

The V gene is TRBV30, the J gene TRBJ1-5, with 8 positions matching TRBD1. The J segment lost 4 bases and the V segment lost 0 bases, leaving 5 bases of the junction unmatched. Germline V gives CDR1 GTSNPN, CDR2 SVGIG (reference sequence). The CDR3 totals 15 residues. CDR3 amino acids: CAWSVGQGENQPQHF. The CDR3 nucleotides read TGTGCCTGGAGTGTAGGACAGGGAGAAAATCAGCCCCAGCATTTT.

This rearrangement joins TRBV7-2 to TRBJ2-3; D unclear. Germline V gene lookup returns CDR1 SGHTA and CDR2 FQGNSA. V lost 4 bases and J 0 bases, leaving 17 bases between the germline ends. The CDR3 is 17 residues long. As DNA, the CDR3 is TGTGCCAGCAGCTCCGGTCTCACCCCTCGTAGCACAGATACGCAGTATTTT. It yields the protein CASSSGLTPRSTDTQYF.

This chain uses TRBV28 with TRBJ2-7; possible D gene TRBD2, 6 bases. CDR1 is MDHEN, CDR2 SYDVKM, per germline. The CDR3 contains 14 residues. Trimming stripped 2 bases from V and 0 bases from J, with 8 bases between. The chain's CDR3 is CASSLAGLSYEQYF. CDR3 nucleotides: TGTGCCAGCAGTTTAGCGGGACTCTCCTACGAGCAGTACTTC.

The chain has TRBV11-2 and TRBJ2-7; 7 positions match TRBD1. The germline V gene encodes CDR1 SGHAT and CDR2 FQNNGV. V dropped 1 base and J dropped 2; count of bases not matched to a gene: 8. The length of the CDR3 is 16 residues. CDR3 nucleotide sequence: TGTGCCAGCAGCTTAGGTTCGGACAGGCGAGCCTACGAGCAGTACTTC. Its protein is CASSLGSDRRAYEQYF.

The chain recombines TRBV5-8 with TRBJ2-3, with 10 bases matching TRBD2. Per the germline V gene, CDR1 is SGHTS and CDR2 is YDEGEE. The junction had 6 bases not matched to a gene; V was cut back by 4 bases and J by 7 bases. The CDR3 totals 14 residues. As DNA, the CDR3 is TGTGCCAGCAGCCGCCGAGCGGGGGGGAATACGCAGTATTTT. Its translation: CASSRRAGGNTQYF.

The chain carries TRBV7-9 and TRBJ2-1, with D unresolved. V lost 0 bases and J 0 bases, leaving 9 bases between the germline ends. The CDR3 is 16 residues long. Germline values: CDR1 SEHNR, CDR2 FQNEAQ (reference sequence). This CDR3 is CASSLASWSSYNEQFF. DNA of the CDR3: TGTGCCAGCAGCTTAGCGTCGTGGAGCTCCTACAATGAGCAGTTCTTC.